This TCR beta chain was recorded in a study of PD-1 blockade in mismatch repair-deficient tumors. General study results and limits: Tumor-resident clones, often absent from pretreatment blood, expanded after pembrolizumab and then contracted.

Germline assignment: CDR1 SGHRS and CDR2 YFSETQ. The CDR3 runs 13 residues. V was shortened by 3 bases and J by 10 bases, with 16 bases between the two germline ends. This table comes from immunoSEQ multiplex PCR, and its TCRdb copy is limited to in-frame clones, with some not included. The profile shows about 25,000 clones, 70% to 85% of them singletons. Concerning this clone: Antigen unknown.

V gene TRBV5-1 combines with J gene TRBJ1-1; D possibly corresponds to TRBD1 (5 bases). Sample: PBMCs, taken before pembrolizumab treatment. The TCR comes from an adult with mismatch repair-deficient cancer. The CDR3 coding sequence is TGCGCCAGCAGCTCGACAGTTCGCACGGGAGCTTTCTTT. It is translated as CASSSTVRTGAFF.